Given below is one T cell receptor beta chain in context. What it recognizes is unknown. The data derive from a study of identical twins. Findings and limits, study-wide: Low generation-probability sequences were in excess among twin-shared out-of-frame alpha sequences. Models came in too low on out-of-frame TCR alpha sharing in monozygotic twins. Zero-insertion analyses were open to partial confounding by invariant MAIT and iNKT cells.

The V gene's germline CDR1 is MNHEY and CDR2 SMNVEV (reference sequence). With 5 bases clipped from V and 1 base from J, the junction kept 12 bases outside the gene matches. The CDR3 runs to 19 residues. TCRdb re-analysed the 5' RACE reads in MiXCR, keeping a single row per CDR3 protein. The sample has around 340,000 distinct CDR3 sequences; 9% to 15% are singletons. The same sample was also used in a study of yellow fever vaccine responses in identical twins. That publication notes: Twin vaccine T cell responses reportedly seemed partly convergent, partly personalized.

Input material: CD8+ T cells sorted from blood. This rearrangement joins TRBV27 to TRBJ2-2, with 11 bases identical to TRBD2. This TCR was sampled from a woman aged 18-29 years in good health. CDR3 sequence reads: CASSLWVAGGTKNTGELFF. For the CDR3, the DNA is TGTGCCAGCAGTCTGTGGGTAGCGGGGGGGACTAAGAACACCGGGGAGCTGTTTTTT.